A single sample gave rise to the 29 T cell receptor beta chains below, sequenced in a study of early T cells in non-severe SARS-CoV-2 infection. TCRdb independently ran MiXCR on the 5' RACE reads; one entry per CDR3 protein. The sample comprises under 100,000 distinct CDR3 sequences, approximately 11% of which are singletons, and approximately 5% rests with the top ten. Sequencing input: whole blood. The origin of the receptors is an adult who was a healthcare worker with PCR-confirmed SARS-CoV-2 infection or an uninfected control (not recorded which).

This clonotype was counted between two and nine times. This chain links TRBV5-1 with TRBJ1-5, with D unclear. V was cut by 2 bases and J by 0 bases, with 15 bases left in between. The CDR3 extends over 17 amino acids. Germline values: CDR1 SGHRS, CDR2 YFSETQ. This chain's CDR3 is CASSLWAASDSNQPQHF. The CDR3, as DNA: TGCGCCAGCAGCTTATGGGCAGCTTCGGATAGCAATCAGCCCCAGCATTTT.

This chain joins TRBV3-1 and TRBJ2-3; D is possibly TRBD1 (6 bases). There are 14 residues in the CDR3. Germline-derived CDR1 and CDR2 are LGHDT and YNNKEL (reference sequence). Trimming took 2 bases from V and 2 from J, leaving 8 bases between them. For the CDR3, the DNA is TGTGCCAGCAGCCAAACAGGGTTCACAGATACGCAGTATTTT. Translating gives CASSQTGFTDTQYF.

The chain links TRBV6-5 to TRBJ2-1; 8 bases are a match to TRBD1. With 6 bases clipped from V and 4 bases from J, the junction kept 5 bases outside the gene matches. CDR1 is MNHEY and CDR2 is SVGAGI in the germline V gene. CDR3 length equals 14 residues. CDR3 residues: CASRIDRGYNEQFF. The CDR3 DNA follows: TGTGCCAGCAGGATCGACAGGGGTTACAATGAGCAGTTCTTC.

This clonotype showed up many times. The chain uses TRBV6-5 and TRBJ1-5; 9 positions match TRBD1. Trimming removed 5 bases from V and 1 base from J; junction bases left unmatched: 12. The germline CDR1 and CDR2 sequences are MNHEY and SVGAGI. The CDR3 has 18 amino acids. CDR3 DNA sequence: TGTGCCAGCAGTCGGAGTAAGGGACAGGGTACGAGCAATCAGCCCCAGCATTTT. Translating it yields CASSRSKGQGTSNQPQHF.

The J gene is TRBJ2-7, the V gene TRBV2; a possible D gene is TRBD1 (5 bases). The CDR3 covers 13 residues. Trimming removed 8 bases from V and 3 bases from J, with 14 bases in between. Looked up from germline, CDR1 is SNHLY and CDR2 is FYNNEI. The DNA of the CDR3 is TGTGCCAGCGGGGCTCATCTACACTACGAGCAGTACTTC. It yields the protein CASGAHLHYEQYF.

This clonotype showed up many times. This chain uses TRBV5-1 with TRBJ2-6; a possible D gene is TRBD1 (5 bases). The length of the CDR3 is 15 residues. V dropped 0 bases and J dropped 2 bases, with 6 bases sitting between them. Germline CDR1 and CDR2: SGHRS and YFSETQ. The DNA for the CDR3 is TGCGCCAGCAGCTTGGCAGGGCCTGGGGCCAACGTCCTGACTTTC. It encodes CASSLAGPGANVLTF.

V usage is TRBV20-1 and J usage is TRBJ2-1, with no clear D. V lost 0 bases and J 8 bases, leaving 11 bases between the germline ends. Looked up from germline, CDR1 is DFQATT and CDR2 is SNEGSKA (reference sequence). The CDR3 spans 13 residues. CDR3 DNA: TGCAGTGCTAGAGATCGAGCGTCTGATGAGCAGTTCTTC. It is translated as CSARDRASDEQFF.

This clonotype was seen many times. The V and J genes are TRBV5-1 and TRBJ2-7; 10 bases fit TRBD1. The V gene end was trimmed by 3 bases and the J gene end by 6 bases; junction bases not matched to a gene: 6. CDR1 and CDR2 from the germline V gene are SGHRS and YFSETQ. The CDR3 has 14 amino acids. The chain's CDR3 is CASSSGGTGAEQYF. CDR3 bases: TGCGCCAGCAGCTCCGGTGGGACAGGGGCCGAGCAGTACTTC.

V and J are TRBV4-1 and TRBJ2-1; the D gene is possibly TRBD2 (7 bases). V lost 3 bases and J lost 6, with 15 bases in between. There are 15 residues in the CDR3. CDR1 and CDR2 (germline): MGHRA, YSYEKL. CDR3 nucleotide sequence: TGCGCCAGCAGCCATGACCCCGGGGGGCCCAATGAGCAGTTCTTC. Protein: CASSHDPGGPNEQFF.

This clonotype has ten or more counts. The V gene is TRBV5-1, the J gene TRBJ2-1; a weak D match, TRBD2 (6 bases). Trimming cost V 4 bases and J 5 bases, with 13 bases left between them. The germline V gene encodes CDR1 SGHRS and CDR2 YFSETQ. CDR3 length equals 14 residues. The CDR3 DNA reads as TGCGCCAGCAGCCAGCGGGCAGATAACAATGAGCAGTTCTTC. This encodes CASSQRADNNEQFF.

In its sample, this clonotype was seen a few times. CDR3 in amino acids: CAPMLEFF. The CDR3, as DNA: TGTGCCCCCATGTTGGAGTTCTTC. The chain couples TRBV19 to TRBJ2-1; D gene uncertain. Per germline, CDR1 LNHDA and CDR2 SQIVND (reference sequence). With 11 bases removed from V and 14 bases from J, the gap between germline ends came to 10 bases. The CDR3 is 8 amino acids.

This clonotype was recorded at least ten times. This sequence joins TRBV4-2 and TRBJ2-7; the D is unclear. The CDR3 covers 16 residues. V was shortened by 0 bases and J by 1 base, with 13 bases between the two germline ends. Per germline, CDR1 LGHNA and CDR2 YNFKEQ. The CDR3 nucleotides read TGTGCCAGCAGCCAAGACGCGTACGTTGTTTCCTACGAGCAGTACTTC. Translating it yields CASSQDAYVVSYEQYF.

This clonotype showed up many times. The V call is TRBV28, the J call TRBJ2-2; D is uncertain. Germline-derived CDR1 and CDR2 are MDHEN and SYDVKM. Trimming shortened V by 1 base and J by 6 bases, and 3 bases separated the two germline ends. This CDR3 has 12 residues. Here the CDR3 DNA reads TGTGCCAGCAGTTTATCCCCCGGGGAGCTGTTTTTT. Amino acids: CASSLSPGELFF.

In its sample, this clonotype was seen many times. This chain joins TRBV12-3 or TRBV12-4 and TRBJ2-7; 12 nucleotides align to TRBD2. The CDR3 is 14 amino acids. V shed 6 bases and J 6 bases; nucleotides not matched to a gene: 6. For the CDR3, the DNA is TGTGCCAGCAGAGAACTAGCGGGAGGCCCCGAGCAGTACTTC. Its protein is CASRELAGGPEQYF.

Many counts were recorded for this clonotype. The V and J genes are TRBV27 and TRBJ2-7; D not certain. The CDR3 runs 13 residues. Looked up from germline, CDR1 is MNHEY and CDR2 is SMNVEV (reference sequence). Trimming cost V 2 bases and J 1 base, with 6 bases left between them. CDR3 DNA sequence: TGTGCCAGCAGTTTAGCTATATCCTACGAGCAGTACTTC. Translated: CASSLAISYEQYF.

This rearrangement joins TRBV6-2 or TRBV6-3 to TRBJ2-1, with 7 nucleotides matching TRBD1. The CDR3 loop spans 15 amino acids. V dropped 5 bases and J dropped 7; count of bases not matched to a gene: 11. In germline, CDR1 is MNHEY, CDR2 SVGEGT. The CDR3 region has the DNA TGTGCCAGCAGTACGAGACAGGGTAAAAGGAATGAGCAGTTCTTC. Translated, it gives CASSTRQGKRNEQFF.

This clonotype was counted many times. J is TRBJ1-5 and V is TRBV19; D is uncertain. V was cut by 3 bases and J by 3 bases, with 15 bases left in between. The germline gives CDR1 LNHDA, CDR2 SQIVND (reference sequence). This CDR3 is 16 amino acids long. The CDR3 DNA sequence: TGTGCCAGTAGTATTTATGAGGGATCGGTCAATCAGCCCCAGCATTTT. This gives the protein CASSIYEGSVNQPQHF.

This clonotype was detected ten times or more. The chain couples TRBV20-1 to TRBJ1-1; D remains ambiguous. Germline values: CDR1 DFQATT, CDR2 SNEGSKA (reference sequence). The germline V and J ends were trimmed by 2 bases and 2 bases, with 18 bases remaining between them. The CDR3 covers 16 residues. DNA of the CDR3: TGCAGTGCTAGAATCTCTGCAAGACGGGCCAACACTGAAGCTTTCTTT. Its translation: CSARISARRANTEAFF.

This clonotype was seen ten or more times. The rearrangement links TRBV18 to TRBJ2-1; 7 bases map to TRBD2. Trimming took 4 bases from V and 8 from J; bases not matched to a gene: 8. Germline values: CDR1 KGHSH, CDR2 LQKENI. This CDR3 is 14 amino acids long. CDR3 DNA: TGTGCCAGCTCACGAGCGGGGAGTGAGGATGAGCAGTTCTTC. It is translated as CASSRAGSEDEQFF. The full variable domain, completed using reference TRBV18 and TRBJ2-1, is NAGVMQNPRHLVRRRGQEARLRCSPMKGHSHVYWYRQLPEEGLKFMVYLQKENIIDESGMPKERFSAEFPKEGPSILRIQQVVRGDSAAYFCASSRAGSEDEQFFGPGTRLTVL.

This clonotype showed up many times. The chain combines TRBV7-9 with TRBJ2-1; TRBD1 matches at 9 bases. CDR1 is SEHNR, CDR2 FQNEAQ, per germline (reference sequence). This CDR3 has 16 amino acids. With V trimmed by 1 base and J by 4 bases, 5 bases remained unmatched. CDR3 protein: CASSLGSGTGYNEQFF. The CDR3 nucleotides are TGTGCCAGCAGCTTAGGTTCTGGGACAGGGTACAATGAGCAGTTCTTC.

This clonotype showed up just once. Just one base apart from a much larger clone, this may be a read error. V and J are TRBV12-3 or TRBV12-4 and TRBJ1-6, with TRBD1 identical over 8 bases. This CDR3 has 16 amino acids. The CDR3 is CASRDRVDTYISPLHF. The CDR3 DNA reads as TGTGCCAGCAGGGACAGGGTGGACACCTATATTTCACCCCTCCACTTT.

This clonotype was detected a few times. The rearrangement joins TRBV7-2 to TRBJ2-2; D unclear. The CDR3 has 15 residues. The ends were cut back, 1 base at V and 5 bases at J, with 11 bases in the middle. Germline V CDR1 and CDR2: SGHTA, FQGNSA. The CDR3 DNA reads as TGTGCCAGCAGCTTAGTCGTCAGGCAGACCGGGGAGCTGTTTTTT. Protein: CASSLVVRQTGELFF.

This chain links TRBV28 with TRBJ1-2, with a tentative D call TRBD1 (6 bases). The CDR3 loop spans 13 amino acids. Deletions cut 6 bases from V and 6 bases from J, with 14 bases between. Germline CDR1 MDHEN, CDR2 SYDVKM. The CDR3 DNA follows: TGTGCCAGCAGAGCCTACAGGGTTGATGGCTACACCTTC. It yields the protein CASRAYRVDGYTF.

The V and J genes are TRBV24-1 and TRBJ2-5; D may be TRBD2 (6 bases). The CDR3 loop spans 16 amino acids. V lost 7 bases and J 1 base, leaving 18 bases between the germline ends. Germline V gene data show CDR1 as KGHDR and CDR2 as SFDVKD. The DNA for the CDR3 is TGTGCCACCAGGGTTTCCACTAGCCCTATCCAAGAGACCCAGTACTTC. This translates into CATRVSTSPIQETQYF.

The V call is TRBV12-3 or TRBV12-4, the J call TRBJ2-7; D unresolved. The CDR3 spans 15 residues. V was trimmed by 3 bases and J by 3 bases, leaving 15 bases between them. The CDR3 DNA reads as TGTGCCAGCAGTTTCCCAGAGATAGGAAACTACGAGCAGTACTTC. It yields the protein CASSFPEIGNYEQYF.

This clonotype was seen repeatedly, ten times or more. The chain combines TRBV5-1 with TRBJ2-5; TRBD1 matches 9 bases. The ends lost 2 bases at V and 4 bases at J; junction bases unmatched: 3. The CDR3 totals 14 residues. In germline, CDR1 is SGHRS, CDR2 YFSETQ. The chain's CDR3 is CASSFRQGGETQYF. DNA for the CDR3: TGCGCCAGCAGCTTCCGACAGGGGGGAGAGACCCAGTACTTC.

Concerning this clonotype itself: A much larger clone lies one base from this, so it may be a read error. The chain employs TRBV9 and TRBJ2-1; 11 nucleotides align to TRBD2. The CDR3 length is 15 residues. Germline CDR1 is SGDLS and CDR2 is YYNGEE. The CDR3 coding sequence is TGTGCCAGCAGCGTGAGGCTAGCGGGAGGCAATGGGCAGTTCTTC. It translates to CASSVRLAGGNGQFF.

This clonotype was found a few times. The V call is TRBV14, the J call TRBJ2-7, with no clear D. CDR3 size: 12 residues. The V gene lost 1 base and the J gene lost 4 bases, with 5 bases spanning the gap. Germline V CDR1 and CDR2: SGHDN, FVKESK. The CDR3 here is CASSQGPYEQYF. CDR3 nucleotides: TGTGCCAGCAGCCAAGGCCCATACGAGCAGTACTTC.

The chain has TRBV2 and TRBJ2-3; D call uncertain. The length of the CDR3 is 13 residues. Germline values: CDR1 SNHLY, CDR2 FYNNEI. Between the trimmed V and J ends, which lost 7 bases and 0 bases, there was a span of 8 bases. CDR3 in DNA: TGTGCCAGCAAACAGACTAGCACAGATACGCAGTATTTT. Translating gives CASKQTSTDTQYF.